The 19 T cell receptor beta chains given below trace back to one sample, sequenced in a study of shared clonotypes between healthy human individuals. TCRdb's table, derived via immunoSEQ multiplex PCR, lists solely in-frame clones and lacks some. The sample has some 2 million clones, approximately 95% seen once. CD8 cells regarded as naive lacked CD45RO, were positively chosen for CCR7, and omitted terminally differentiated effector memory CD45RA+ cells. Sequenced material: naive CD8+ T cells sorted from blood. These receptors all come from a man between 18 and 35 years old in good health.

This sequence joins TRBV2 and TRBJ1-6; 7 nucleotides align to TRBD1. CDR3 length: 14 amino acids. Germline loops: CDR1 SNHLY, CDR2 FYNNEI. Germline trimming cut 6 bases from V and 6 bases from J; bases unmatched to any gene: 5. In DNA form, the CDR3 reads TGTGCCAGCAGCCAGGGACAGAGTAATTCACCCCTCCACTTT. The encoded protein is CASSQGQSNSPLHF.

The genes are TRBV5-4 and TRBJ2-2; D remains ambiguous. Trimming cost V 0 bases and J 5 bases, with 5 bases left between them. Germline values: CDR1 SGHNT, CDR2 YYREEE (reference sequence). The CDR3 loop spans 13 amino acids. CDR3 in amino acids: CASSLERTGELFF. CDR3 nucleotides: TGTGCCAGCAGCTTGGAGCGAACCGGGGAGCTGTTTTTT.

This chain joins TRBV19 and TRBJ2-1; D may be TRBD1 (5 bases). V was clipped by 3 bases and J by 0 bases, with 12 bases between them. This CDR3 is 16 amino acids long. Germline-derived CDR1 and CDR2 are LNHDA and SQIVND (reference sequence). The CDR3 reads CASSMSADSSYNEQFF. CDR3 bases: TGTGCCAGTAGTATGTCGGCTGACAGCTCCTACAATGAGCAGTTCTTC. Based on the CDR3 plus reference TRBV19 and TRBJ2-1, the full variable domain is DGGITQSPKYLFRKEGQNVTLSCEQNLNHDAMYWYRQDPGQGLRLIYYSQIVNDFQKGDIAEGYSVSREKKESFPLTVTSAQKNPTAFYLCASSMSADSSYNEQFFGPGTRLTVL.

The V and J genes are TRBV30 and TRBJ2-7; 9 bases fit TRBD2. Germline trimming cut 5 bases from V and 5 bases from J; bases unmatched to any gene: 7. Germline V gives CDR1 GTSNPN, CDR2 SVGIG (reference sequence). The CDR3 is made up of 13 amino acids. The CDR3 DNA reads as TGTGCCTGGGGGAGGACTAGCGTCGACGAGCAGTACTTC. Protein product: CAWGRTSVDEQYF. Supplemented by reference TRBV30 and TRBJ2-7, the full variable domain reads SQTIHQWPATLVQPVGSPLSLECTVEGTSNPNLYWYRQAAGRGLQLLFYSVGIGQISSEVPQNLSASRPQDRQFILSSKKLLLSDSGFYLCAWGRTSVDEQYFGPGTRLTVT.

This chain joins TRBV7-9 and TRBJ2-3; D remains unclear. V was clipped by 5 bases and J by 5 bases, with 14 bases between them. The CDR3 consists of 14 residues. Germline assignment: CDR1 SEHNR and CDR2 FQNEAQ (reference sequence). CDR3: CASSPYTSEDTQYF. DNA of the CDR3: TGTGCCAGCAGCCCCTACACCTCAGAAGATACGCAGTATTTT.

The genes are TRBV6-6 and TRBJ2-3; no firm D call. Per the germline V gene, CDR1 is MNHNY and CDR2 is SVGAGI (reference sequence). The CDR3 length is 15 residues. Trimming cost V 8 bases and J 3 bases, with 18 bases left between them. CDR3: CASGLALAKTDTQYF. The CDR3, as DNA: TGTGCCAGCGGGCTCGCCCTCGCAAAAACAGATACGCAGTATTTT.

The chain employs TRBV5-6 and TRBJ2-7; D possibly uses TRBD1 or TRBD2 (6 bases each). Germline-derived CDR1 and CDR2 are SGHDT and YYEEEE. The CDR3 is 14 residues long. The V end was cut by 2 bases, the J end by 4 bases, with 13 bases between. For the CDR3, the DNA is TGTGCCAGCAGCTTAAGCCAGGGGAGGTACGAGCAGTACTTC. Translated, it gives CASSLSQGRYEQYF.

This sequence joins TRBV29-1 and TRBJ2-3; D perhaps matches TRBD1 (5 bases). With 4 bases removed from V and 2 bases from J, the gap between germline ends came to 7 bases. The CDR3 spans 12 residues. Germline-derived CDR1 and CDR2 are SQVTM and ANQGSEA. CDR3 loop: CSVVGVTDTQYF. In DNA, the CDR3 is TGCAGCGTTGTAGGGGTCACAGATACGCAGTATTTT.

The J gene is TRBJ1-6, the V gene TRBV27, with no clear D. The CDR3 is made up of 14 amino acids. The V and J ends lost 2 bases and 7 bases respectively, with 9 bases between them. Germline V gene data show CDR1 as MNHEY and CDR2 as SMNVEV (reference sequence). CDR3 nucleotides: TGTGCCAGCAGTTTAGTAGGGAGCAATTCACCCCTCCACTTT. Translating it yields CASSLVGSNSPLHF.

The rearrangement uses TRBV5-4 and TRBJ2-3; TRBD2 matches 9 bases. After removal of 1 base from V and 0 bases from J, the junction contained 9 bases not matched to a gene. The CDR3 loop spans 18 amino acids. Germline V gene sequence: CDR1 SGHNT, CDR2 YYREEE (reference sequence). CDR3 loop: CASSLTVLAGYSTDTQYF. The CDR3 nucleotides read TGTGCCAGCAGCTTGACCGTCCTAGCGGGGTATAGCACAGATACGCAGTATTTT. The variable domain in full, with the rest retrieved from reference TRBV5-4 and TRBJ2-3, is ETGVTQSPTHLIKTRGQQVTLRCSSQSGHNTVSWYQQALGQGPQFIFQYYREEENGRGNFPPRFSGLQFPNYSSELNVNALELDDSALYLCASSLTVLAGYSTDTQYFGPGTRLTVL.

The chain combines TRBV20-1 with TRBJ2-1, with unresolved D. In germline, CDR1 is DFQATT, CDR2 SNEGSKA (reference sequence). The V end lost 5 bases, the J end lost 7 bases, and 9 bases lay between the germline ends. The CDR3 is 11 residues long. The CDR3 spells CSAVIANEQFF. CDR3 DNA sequence: TGCAGTGCTGTTATAGCAAATGAGCAGTTCTTC.

This clone was counted a single time. The V gene is TRBV5-4, the J gene TRBJ2-1; TRBD1 is a possible D gene (6 bases). The V end was cut by 1 base, the J end by 10 bases, with 21 bases between. From germline, CDR1 is SGHNT and CDR2 YYREEE (reference sequence). CDR3 length: 16 amino acids. Written as DNA, the CDR3 is TGTGCCAGCAGCTTGTTCGGGACAAACCAATTCGAGGAGCAGTTCTTC. Translating gives CASSLFGTNQFEEQFF.

CDR3 bases: TGTGCCAGCAAAAAGACAACGGCAGAAGAGACCCAGTACTTC. Protein product: CASKKTTAEETQYF. V gene TRBV5-4 combines with J gene TRBJ2-5; D gene unclear. CDR3 length: 14 residues. Trimming took 6 bases from V and 3 from J, leaving 15 bases between them. Germline CDR1 is SGHNT and CDR2 is YYREEE (reference sequence).

The rearrangement uses TRBV28 and TRBJ2-1; 9 bases line up with TRBD1. CDR3 length: 17 residues. J was trimmed by 7 bases and V by 5 bases; bases with no gene match: 15. Per the germline V gene, CDR1 is MDHEN and CDR2 is SYDVKM. This chain's CDR3 is CASSINQGQGMRNEQFF. CDR3 DNA sequence: TGTGCCAGCAGTATAAACCAAGGACAGGGGATGAGGAATGAGCAGTTCTTC.

This chain joins TRBV28 and TRBJ1-1, with 8 nucleotides matching TRBD1. Germline values: CDR1 MDHEN, CDR2 SYDVKM. The CDR3 length is 18 residues. V trimming: 1 base; J trimming: 5 bases; junction bases outside the gene matches: 15. CDR3 nucleotide sequence: TGTGCCAGCAGTTTATCTTTCAATCTGGACAGGGTGGGAACTGAAGCTTTCTTT. It codes for CASSLSFNLDRVGTEAFF.

V gene TRBV29-1 combines with J gene TRBJ1-2, with 7 bases that match TRBD1. CDR1 and CDR2 (germline): SQVTM, ANQGSEA. V gave up 0 bases and J gave up 6 bases; unmatched junction bases: 7. The CDR3 is 14 residues long. As DNA, the CDR3 is TGCAGCGTTGAAGATCCAGGGGGAGGTAATGGCTACACCTTC. It encodes CSVEDPGGGNGYTF.

The rearrangement joins TRBV9 to TRBJ2-3; 8 bases are a match to TRBD2. J lost 3 bases, V lost 2 bases, and 8 bases had no gene match. In germline, CDR1 is SGDLS, CDR2 YYNGEE. The CDR3 extends over 16 amino acids. For the CDR3, the DNA is TGTGCCAGCAGCGTTTTCGGGGGGGCCCCAACAGATACGCAGTATTTT. Its translation: CASSVFGGAPTDTQYF.

The chain is built from TRBV9 and TRBJ2-3, with TRBD2 matching over 7 bases. This CDR3 comprises 17 residues. J was trimmed by 0 bases and V by 4 bases; bases with no gene match: 11. Germline loops: CDR1 SGDLS, CDR2 YYNGEE. CDR3 coding DNA: TGTGCCAGCAGCCCCCCTCCTAGCGGAGGCAGCACAGATACGCAGTATTTT. Translation: CASSPPPSGGSTDTQYF.

The chain links TRBV6-1 to TRBJ1-1; D is uncertain. The CDR3 has 15 amino acids. Trimming left V 7 bases short and J 0 bases short, with 15 bases between. The germline CDR1 and CDR2 sequences are MNHNS and SASEGT. The CDR3 bases are TGTGCCAGCAAGGTACGGTTCACTTTGAACACTGAAGCTTTCTTT. Its protein is CASKVRFTLNTEAFF.